The 17 T cell receptor beta chains reported below all come from one sample, sequenced in a study of T cells in Graves' hyperthyroidism and ophthalmopathy. Researchers amplified the TCR beta CDR3 regions from RNA transcripts. Researchers ran a first-round RT-PCR on the TCR CDR3 using the HTBI primer set. TCRdb reprocessed the multiplex PCR reads via MiXCR and lists one record per CDR3 protein. The repertoire holds some 510,000 distinct CDR3 sequences, with 20% to 25% as singletons. Sequencing was performed on blood. The receptors originated from a young man with Graves' hyperthyroidism.

This clonotype has ten or more counts. The chain joins TRBV12-3 or TRBV12-4 to TRBJ1-2; D gene unclear. CDR3 length: 16 amino acids. The V end was cut by 3 bases, the J end by 7 bases, with 21 bases between. This chain's CDR3 is CASSLPLLTKGSGYTF. The CDR3 DNA reads as TGTGCCAGCAGTTTGCCCCTCCTGACTAAAGGGTCTGGCTACACCTTC.

There are many counts of this clonotype. This chain joins TRBV28 and TRBJ2-5, with a possible D match to TRBD2 (6 bases). Germline lookup yields CDR1 MDHEN and CDR2 SYDVKM. Trimming removed 8 bases from V and 5 bases from J, with 18 bases in between. This CDR3 comprises 14 residues. CDR3 in amino acids: CASRPAAGRETQYF. CDR3 DNA sequence: TGTGCCAGCCGCCCGGCGGCGGGGAGGGAGACCCAGTACTTC.

There are many counts of this clonotype. The chain combines TRBV6-5 with TRBJ1-1; TRBD1 is a possible D gene (6 bases). Germline values: CDR1 MNHEY, CDR2 SVGAGI. This CDR3 is built from 16 residues. V dropped 2 bases and J dropped 7 bases, with 20 bases sitting between them. CDR3 amino acids: CASSYRFGRGISEAFF. Written as DNA, the CDR3 is TGTGCCAGCAGTTACCGATTCGGCAGGGGTATCAGTGAAGCTTTCTTT.

Only a few counts were recorded for this clonotype. The chain links TRBV7-2 to TRBJ2-5; 7 positions agree with TRBD2. The CDR3 has 14 amino acids. V was pared by 6 bases and J by 5 bases, with 9 bases of the junction left unmatched. Germline CDR1 and CDR2: SGHTA and FQGNSA. Written as DNA, the CDR3 is TGTGCCAGCAGTTTGGACGCCGGGGGGGAGACCCAGTACTTC. As protein: CASSLDAGGETQYF.

The chain has TRBV6-1 and TRBJ2-5; perhaps TRBD1 as D (5 bases). Germline V gene lookup returns CDR1 MNHNS and CDR2 SASEGT. Deletions cut 3 bases from V and 4 bases from J, with 15 bases between. This CDR3 contains 15 residues. The CDR3 DNA sequence: TGTGCCAGCAGTGAGCACCCTCAGGGTGGAGAGACCCAGTACTTC. Its translation: CASSEHPQGGETQYF.

This clonotype was detected ten times or more. The chain employs TRBV20-1 and TRBJ2-5, with TRBD1 identical over 9 bases. CDR1 is DFQATT, CDR2 SNEGSKA, per germline (reference sequence). J lost 4 bases, V lost 6 bases, and 3 bases had no gene match. This CDR3 has 12 amino acids. The CDR3: CSAWDRAETQYF. The CDR3 DNA reads as TGCAGTGCCTGGGACAGGGCAGAGACCCAGTACTTC.

The sample holds many counts of this clonotype. The V and J genes are TRBV6-2 or TRBV6-3 and TRBJ2-7, with 9 positions matching TRBD1. The CDR3 has 15 residues. J was trimmed by 2 bases and V by 4 bases; bases with no gene match: 6. CDR1 is MNHEY and CDR2 is SVGEGT in the germline V gene. CDR3 protein: CASSSSGTGPYEQYF. As DNA, the CDR3 is TGTGCCAGCAGTTCCTCCGGGACAGGGCCCTACGAGCAGTACTTC.

This sequence joins TRBV20-1 and TRBJ1-5; 8 bases line up with TRBD1. The CDR3 loop spans 14 amino acids. With 3 bases clipped from V and 7 bases from J, the junction kept 8 bases outside the gene matches. The germline CDR1 and CDR2 sequences are DFQATT and SNEGSKA (reference sequence). The CDR3 DNA sequence: TGCAGTGCTAGTGAGACAGGGGACTACCAGCCCCAGCATTTT. Translating it yields CSASETGDYQPQHF.

This clonotype occurred once. This may be a read error, as it is one base from a much larger clone. This chain links TRBV7-9 with TRBJ2-5; the D is unclear. The germline gives CDR1 SEHNR, CDR2 FQNEAQ (reference sequence). The CDR3 runs 16 residues. CDR3 region: CASSLGVDLYQETKYF. Here the CDR3 DNA reads TGTGCCAGCAGCTTAGGGGTTGATCTGTACCAAGAGACCAAGTACTTC.

This clonotype was counted a single time. The chain joins TRBV10-3 to TRBJ1-2; tentatively, D is TRBD1 (6 bases). This CDR3 is 14 amino acids long. With 3 bases removed from V and 3 bases from J, the gap between germline ends came to 11 bases. Germline CDR1 ENHRY, CDR2 SYGVKD. Written as DNA, the CDR3 is TGTGCCATCAGTGATGGCAGGGGCGACTATGGCTACACCTTC. Protein: CAISDGRGDYGYTF.

The chain has TRBV6-2 or TRBV6-3 and TRBJ2-7; 14 bases fit TRBD2. The CDR3 length is 16 residues. V gave up 7 bases and J gave up 0 bases; unmatched junction bases: 5. Germline V CDR1 and CDR2: MNHEY, SVGEGT. The CDR3 loop reads CASTGLAGGRSYEQYF. CDR3 sequence (DNA): TGTGCCAGCACCGGACTAGCGGGGGGCCGCTCCTACGAGCAGTACTTC.

In its sample, this clonotype was seen many times. The chain carries TRBV11-2 and TRBJ2-6; maybe TRBD2 (6 bases). The CDR3 loop spans 14 amino acids. Germline assignment: CDR1 SGHAT and CDR2 FQNNGV. V was shortened by 6 bases and J by 4 bases, with 10 bases between the two germline ends. The CDR3 loop is CASSLAGGANVLTF. CDR3 in DNA: TGTGCCAGCAGTCTTGCGGGGGGGGCCAACGTCCTGACTTTC. The whole variable domain, filled in from reference TRBV11-2 and TRBJ2-6, reads EAGVAQSPRYKIIEKRQSVAFWCNPISGHATLYWYQQILGQGPKLLIQFQNNGVVDDSQLPKDRFSAERLKGVDSTLKIQPAKLEDSAVYLCASSLAGGANVLTFGAGSRLTVL.

This clonotype was counted at least ten times. The V and J genes are TRBV12-3 or TRBV12-4 and TRBJ1-3; D not resolved. The CDR3 spans 11 residues. V was trimmed by 7 bases and J by 4 bases, leaving 5 bases between them. The CDR3 region has the DNA TGTGCCAGCAAATTGGGAAACACCATATATTTT. The encoded protein is CASKLGNTIYF.

This clonotype was observed at least ten times. The V call is TRBV28, the J call TRBJ2-5, with D possibly TRBD1 on 6 matching bases. In germline, CDR1 is MDHEN, CDR2 SYDVKM. The CDR3 runs to 15 residues. V lost 10 bases and J 1 base, leaving 19 bases between the germline ends. The CDR3 loop reads CATTGRSGVQETQYF. The CDR3, as DNA: TGTGCCACCACCGGTCGGTCAGGGGTCCAAGAGACCCAGTACTTC.

This clonotype has ten or more counts. The chain carries TRBV6-2 or TRBV6-3 and TRBJ2-7; D gene ambiguous. Trimming cost V 3 bases and J 0 bases, with 27 bases left between them. CDR3 length: 20 amino acids. Germline V gene lookup returns CDR1 MNHEY and CDR2 SVGEGT. CDR3 nucleotides: TGTGCCAGCAGTTATTTCTCCCCCCTAGGTAGGACCGCTGGCTCCTACGAGCAGTACTTC. Residues: CASSYFSPLGRTAGSYEQYF.

The chain carries TRBV20-1 and TRBJ2-7; 9 bases match TRBD2. This CDR3 is built from 16 residues. Trimming took 5 bases from V and 0 from J; bases not matched to a gene: 11. The V gene's germline CDR1 is DFQATT and CDR2 SNEGSKA (reference sequence). The CDR3 sequence is CSAYGLAGPDSYEQYF. DNA for the CDR3: TGCAGTGCTTATGGCCTAGCGGGACCTGACTCCTACGAGCAGTACTTC.

This clonotype appeared once. The chain recombines TRBV6-2 or TRBV6-3 with TRBJ2-7, with 7 bases identical to TRBD1. Germline loops: CDR1 MNHEY, CDR2 SVGEGT. Trimming cost V 6 bases and J 2 bases; bases outside gene matches: 10. CDR3 size: 15 residues. CDR3 sequence reads: CASRKTGAETYEQYF. DNA for the CDR3: TGTGCCAGCAGGAAAACAGGGGCCGAAACCTACGAGCAGTACTTC.